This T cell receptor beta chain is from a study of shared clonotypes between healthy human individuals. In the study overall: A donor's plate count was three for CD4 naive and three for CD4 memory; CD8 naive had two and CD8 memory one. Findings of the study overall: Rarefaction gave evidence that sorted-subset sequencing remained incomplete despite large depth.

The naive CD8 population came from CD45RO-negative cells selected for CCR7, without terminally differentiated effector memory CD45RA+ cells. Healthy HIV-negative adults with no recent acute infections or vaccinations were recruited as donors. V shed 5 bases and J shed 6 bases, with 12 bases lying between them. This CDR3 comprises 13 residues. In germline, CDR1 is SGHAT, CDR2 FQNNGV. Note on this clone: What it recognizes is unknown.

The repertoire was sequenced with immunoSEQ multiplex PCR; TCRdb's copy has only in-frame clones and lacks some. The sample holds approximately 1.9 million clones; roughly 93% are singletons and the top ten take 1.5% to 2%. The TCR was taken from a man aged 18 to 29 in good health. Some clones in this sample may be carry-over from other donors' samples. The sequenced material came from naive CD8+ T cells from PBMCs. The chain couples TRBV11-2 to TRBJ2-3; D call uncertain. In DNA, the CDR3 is TGTGCCAGCAGCACCCCGGTCTCGGATACGCAGTATTTT. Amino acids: CASSTPVSDTQYF.